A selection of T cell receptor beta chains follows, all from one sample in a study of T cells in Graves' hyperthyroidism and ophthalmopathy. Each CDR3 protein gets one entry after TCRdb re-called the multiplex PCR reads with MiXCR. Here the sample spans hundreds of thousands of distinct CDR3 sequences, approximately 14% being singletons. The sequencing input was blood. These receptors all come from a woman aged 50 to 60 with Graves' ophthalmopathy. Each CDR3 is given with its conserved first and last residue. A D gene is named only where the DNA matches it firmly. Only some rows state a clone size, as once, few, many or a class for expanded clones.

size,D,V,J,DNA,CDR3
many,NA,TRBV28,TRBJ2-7,TGTGCCAGCAGTTTGGGGGACGCAATCTACGAGCAGTACTTC,CASSLGDAIYEQYF
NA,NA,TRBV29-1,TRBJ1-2,TGCAGCGTTGATGAAAGTGCAGGCGCCGTGGGCTACACCTTC,CSVDESAGAVGYTF
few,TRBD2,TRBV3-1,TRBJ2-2,TGTGCCAGCAGCCAAGGACTAGCGGGGAGGTCCGGGGAGCTGTTTTTT,CASSQGLAGRSGELFF
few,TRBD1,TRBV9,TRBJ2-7,TGTGCCAGCAGCGCGGGGACAGGAGTCTACGAGCAGTACTTC,CASSAGTGVYEQYF
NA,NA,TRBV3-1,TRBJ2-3,TGTGCCAGCAGCCAAGGTTGGACAGATACGCAGTATTTT,CASSQGWTDTQYF
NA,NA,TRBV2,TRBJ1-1,TGTGCCAGCAGTGAATCTCGAGGGATCCCAGGTCAGGCTTTCTTT,CASSESRGIPGQAFF
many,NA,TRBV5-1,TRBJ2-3,TGCGCCAGCAGCACGGAGGGCACAGATACGCAGTATTTT,CASSTEGTDTQYF
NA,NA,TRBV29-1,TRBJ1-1,TGCAGCGGCCAGAACACTGAAGATTTCTTT,CSGQNTEDFF
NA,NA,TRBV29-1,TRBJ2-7,TGCAGCGTCTCTCTCGCCGGGCCCGAGAAATACGAGCAGTACTTC,CSVSLAGPEKYEQYF
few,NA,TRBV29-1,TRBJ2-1,TGCAGCGGGGGGGACGAAAAGCAGTTCTTC,CSGGDEKQFF
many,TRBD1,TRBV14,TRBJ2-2,TGTGCCAGCAGCCAAGATCAGCGCCGGGACAGCCTTTCGAACACCGGGGAGCTGTTTTTT,CASSQDQRRDSLSNTGELFF
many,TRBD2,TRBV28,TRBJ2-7,TGTGCCAGCAAAGAGTTAGCGGGAGACTACGAGCAGTACTTC,CASKELAGDYEQYF
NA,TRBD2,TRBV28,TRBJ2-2,TGTGCCAGCAGCCCCGGGACAGCAGTACTAGCGGGATTACGCACCGGGGAGCTGTTTTTT,CASSPGTAVLAGLRTGELFF
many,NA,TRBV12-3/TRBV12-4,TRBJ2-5,TGTGCCAGCAGTCCCTCGGGACACCAAGAGACCCAGTACTTC,CASSPSGHQETQYF
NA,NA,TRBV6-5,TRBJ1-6,TGTGCCAGCGGTTACAAAGGGTTAGGCTCACCCCTCCACTTT,CASGYKGLGSPLHF
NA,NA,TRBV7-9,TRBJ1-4,TGTGCCAGCAGGGGCGGGACACTTCGCATGGGCGAAAAACTGTTTTTT,CASRGGTLRMGEKLFF
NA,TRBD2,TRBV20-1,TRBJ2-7,TGCAGTGCTAATCCCTTAACTAGCGGGAGGGCCGACGAGCAGTACTTC,CSANPLTSGRADEQYF
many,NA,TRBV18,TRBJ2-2,TGTGCCAGCTCAACTAGAGCCGGGGAGCTGTTTTTT,CASSTRAGELFF
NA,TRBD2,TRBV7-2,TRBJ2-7,TGTGCCAGCAGCTTAGAGGGACTAGCGGGAAGGTACGAGCAGTACTTC,CASSLEGLAGRYEQYF
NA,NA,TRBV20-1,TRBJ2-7,TGCAGTGCTAGATCCCCGGGATTGCTCTACGAGCAGTACTTC,CSARSPGLLYEQYF
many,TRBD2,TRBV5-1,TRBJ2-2,TGCGCCAGCAGCTTGATAGCGGGAGGCACCGGGGAGCTGTTTTTT,CASSLIAGGTGELFF
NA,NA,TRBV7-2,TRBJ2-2,TGTGCCAGCAGCTTAGTCCCCCGGGGGTGGTCCGGGGAGCTGTTTTTT,CASSLVPRGWSGELFF
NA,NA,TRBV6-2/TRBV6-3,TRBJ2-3,TGTGCCAGCAGCCGCGGGCCGGTTTGGCTGGGAGATACGCAGTATTTT,CASSRGPVWLGDTQYF
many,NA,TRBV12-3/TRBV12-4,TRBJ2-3,TGTGCCAGCAGCCCACTACGGGACGAAGTCACAGATACGCAGTATTTT,CASSPLRDEVTDTQYF
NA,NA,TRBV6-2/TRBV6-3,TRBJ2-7,TGTGCCAGCAGACCGGACGGCTACTACGAGCAGTACTTC,CASRPDGYYEQYF
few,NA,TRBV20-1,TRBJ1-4,TGCAGTGCTGGGGACTCAAGGAACTGGGGTGAAAAACTGTTTTTT,CSAGDSRNWGEKLFF
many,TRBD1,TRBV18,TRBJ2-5,TGTGCCAGCTCACCATTCGTCGGGACAGGGGTGGAGACCCAGTACTTC,CASSPFVGTGVETQYF
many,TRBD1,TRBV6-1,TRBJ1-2,TGTGCCAGCAGACTGACAGGGAAAGACTATGGCTACACCTTC,CASRLTGKDYGYTF
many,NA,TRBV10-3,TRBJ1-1,TGTGCCATCAGTGATGGGGAGGCGGGAGCTTTCTTT,CAISDGEAGAFF
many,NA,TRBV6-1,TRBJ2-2,TGTGCCAGCAGCTCTCATGGCAGGACAAACACCGGGGAGCTGTTTTTT,CASSSHGRTNTGELFF
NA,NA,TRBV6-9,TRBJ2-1,TGTGCCAGCAGTTCTATCCTTGGGGGAGTGGGGGATGAGCAGTTCTTC,CASSSILGGVGDEQFF
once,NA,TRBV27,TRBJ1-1,TGTGCCAGCAGTTTTGTGGGGTCGGGGGCTGAAGCTTTCTTT,CASSFVGSGAEAFF
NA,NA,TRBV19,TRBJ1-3,TGTGCCAGTAGTACCCTACAGGGACCCTCTGGAAACACCATATATTTT,CASSTLQGPSGNTIYF
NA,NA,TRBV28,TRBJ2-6,TGTGCCAGCAGTTTAGTCCCGCATTCTGGGGCCAACGTCCTGACTTTC,CASSLVPHSGANVLTF
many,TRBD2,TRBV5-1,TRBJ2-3,TGCGCCAGCAGCATAGCCGGGACTAGCGGTGGCACAGATACGCAGTATTTT,CASSIAGTSGGTDTQYF
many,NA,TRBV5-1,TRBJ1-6,TGCGCCAGCAGCTTCGGACGGATCTATAATTCACCCCTCCACTTT,CASSFGRIYNSPLHF
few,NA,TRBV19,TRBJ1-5,TGTGCCAGTAGTATCATAGGGCTTCGGGGGGATCAGCCCCAGCATTTT,CASSIIGLRGDQPQHF
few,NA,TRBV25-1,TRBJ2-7,TGTGCCAGCAGTGTTCAGGGTATCAACGAGCAGTACTTC,CASSVQGINEQYF
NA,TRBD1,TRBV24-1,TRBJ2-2,TGTGCCACCAGTGCAGGGACAGCGAGTTCCCCCGGGGAGCTGTTTTTT,CATSAGTASSPGELFF
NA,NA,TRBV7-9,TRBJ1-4,TGTACCAGCAGCTTAAGCGGTGAAAAACTGTTTTTT,CTSSLSGEKLFF